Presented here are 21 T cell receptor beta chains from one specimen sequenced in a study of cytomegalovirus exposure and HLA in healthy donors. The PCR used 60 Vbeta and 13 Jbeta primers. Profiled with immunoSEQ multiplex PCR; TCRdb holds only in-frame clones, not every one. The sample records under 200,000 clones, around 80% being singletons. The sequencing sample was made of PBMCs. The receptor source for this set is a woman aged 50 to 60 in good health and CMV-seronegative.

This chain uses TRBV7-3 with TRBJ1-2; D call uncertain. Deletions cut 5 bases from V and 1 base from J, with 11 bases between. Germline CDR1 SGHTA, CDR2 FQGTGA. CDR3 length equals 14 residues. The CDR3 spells CASSPDGDNYGYTF. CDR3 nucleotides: TGTGCCAGCAGCCCGGACGGGGATAACTATGGCTACACCTTC. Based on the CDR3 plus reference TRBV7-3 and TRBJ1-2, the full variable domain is GAGVSQTPSNKVTEKGKYVELRCDPISGHTALYWYRQSLGQGPEFLIYFQGTGAADDSGLPNDRFFAVRPEGSVSTLKIQRTERGDSAVYLCASSPDGDNYGYTFGSGTRLTVV.

CDR3 in amino acids: CASRGLAGRTDTQYF. The CDR3, as DNA: TGTGCCAGCAGGGGACTAGCGGGACGCACAGATACGCAGTATTTT. The V gene is TRBV6-1, the J gene TRBJ2-3; TRBD2 agrees at 13 bases. The CDR3 sequence is 15 residues long. Germline CDR1 and CDR2: MNHNS and SASEGT. V trimming: 6 bases; J trimming: 1 base; junction bases outside the gene matches: 1.

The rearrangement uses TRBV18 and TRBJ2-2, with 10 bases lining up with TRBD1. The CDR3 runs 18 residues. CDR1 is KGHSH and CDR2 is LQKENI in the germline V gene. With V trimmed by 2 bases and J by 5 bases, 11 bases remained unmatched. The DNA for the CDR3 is TGTGCCAGCTCACCAGACAGGGGGCGCTCCGGTGGGACCGGGGAGCTGTTTTTT. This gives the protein CASSPDRGRSGGTGELFF.

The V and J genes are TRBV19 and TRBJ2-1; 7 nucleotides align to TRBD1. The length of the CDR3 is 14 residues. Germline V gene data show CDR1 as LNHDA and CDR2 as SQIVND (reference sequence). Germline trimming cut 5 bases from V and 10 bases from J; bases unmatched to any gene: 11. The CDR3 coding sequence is TGTGCCAGTAGTCAGGAGACAGGGTTTCGCGAGCAGTTCTTC. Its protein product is CASSQETGFREQFF.

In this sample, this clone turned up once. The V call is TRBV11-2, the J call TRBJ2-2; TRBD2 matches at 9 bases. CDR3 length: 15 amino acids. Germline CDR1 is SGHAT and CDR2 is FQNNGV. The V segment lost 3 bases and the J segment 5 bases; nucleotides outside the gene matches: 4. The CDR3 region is CASSFLTSGTGELFF. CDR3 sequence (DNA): TGTGCCAGCAGCTTTCTGACTAGCGGTACCGGGGAGCTGTTTTTT.

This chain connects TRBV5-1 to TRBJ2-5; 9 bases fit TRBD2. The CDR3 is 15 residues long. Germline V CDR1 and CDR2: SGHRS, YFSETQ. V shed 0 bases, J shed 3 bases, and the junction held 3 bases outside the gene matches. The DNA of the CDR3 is TGCGCCAGCAGCTTGGTATTAGCGGGAGAAGAGACCCAGTACTTC. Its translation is CASSLVLAGEETQYF.

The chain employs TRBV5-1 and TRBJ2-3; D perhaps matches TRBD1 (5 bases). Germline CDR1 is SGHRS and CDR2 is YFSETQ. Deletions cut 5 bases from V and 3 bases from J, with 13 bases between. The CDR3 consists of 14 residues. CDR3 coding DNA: TGCGCCAGCAGAGGGCAGGGTAGTACAGATACGCAGTATTTT. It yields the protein CASRGQGSTDTQYF.

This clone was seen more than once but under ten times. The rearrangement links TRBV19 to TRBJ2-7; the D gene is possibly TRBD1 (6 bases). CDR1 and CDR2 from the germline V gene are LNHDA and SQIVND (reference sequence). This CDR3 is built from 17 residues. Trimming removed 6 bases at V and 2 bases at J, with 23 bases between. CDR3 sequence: CASSLFGYRAVPYEQYF. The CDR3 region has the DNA TGTGCCAGTAGCCTATTTGGATACAGGGCGGTCCCCTACGAGCAGTACTTC.

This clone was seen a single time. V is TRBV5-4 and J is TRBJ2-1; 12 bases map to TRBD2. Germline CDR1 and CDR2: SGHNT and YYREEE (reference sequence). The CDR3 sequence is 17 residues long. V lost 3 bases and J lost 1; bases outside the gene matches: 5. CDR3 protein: CASSSGLAGQSYNEQFF. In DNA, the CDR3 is TGTGCCAGCAGCTCCGGACTAGCGGGACAATCCTACAATGAGCAGTTCTTC. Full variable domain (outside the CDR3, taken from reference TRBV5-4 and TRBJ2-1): ETGVTQSPTHLIKTRGQQVTLRCSSQSGHNTVSWYQQALGQGPQFIFQYYREEENGRGNFPPRFSGLQFPNYSSELNVNALELDDSALYLCASSSGLAGQSYNEQFFGPGTRLTVL.

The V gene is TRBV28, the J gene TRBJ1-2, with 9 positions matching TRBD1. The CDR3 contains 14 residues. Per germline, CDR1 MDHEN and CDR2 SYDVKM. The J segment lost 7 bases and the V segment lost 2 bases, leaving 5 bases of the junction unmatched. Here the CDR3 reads CASSLRGQGSGYTF. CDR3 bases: TGTGCCAGCAGTTTACGGGGACAGGGAAGTGGCTACACCTTC.

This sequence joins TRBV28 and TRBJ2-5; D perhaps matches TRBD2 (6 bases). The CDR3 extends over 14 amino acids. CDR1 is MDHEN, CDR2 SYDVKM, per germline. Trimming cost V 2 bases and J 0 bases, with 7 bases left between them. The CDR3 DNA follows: TGTGCCAGCAGTTTACTAGCGAACCAAGAGACCCAGTACTTC. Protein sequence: CASSLLANQETQYF. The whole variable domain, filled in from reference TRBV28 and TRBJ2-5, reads DVKVTQSSRYLVKRTGEKVFLECVQDMDHENMFWYRQDPGLGLRLIYFSYDVKMKEKGDIPEGYSVSREKKERFSLILESASTNQTSMYLCASSLLANQETQYFGPGTRLLVL.

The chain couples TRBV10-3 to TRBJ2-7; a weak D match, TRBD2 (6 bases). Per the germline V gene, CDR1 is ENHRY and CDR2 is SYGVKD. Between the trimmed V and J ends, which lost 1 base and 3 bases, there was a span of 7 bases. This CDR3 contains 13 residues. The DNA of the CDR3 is TGTGCCATCAGTGAGTTGGGGGGCTACGAGCAGTACTTC. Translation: CAISELGGYEQYF.

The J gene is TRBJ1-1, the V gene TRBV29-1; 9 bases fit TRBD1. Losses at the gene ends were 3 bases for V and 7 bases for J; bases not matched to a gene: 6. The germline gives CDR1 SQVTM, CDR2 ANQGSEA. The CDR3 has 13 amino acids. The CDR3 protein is CSVDRTGEHEAFF. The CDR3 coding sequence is TGCAGCGTTGACAGGACAGGGGAACATGAAGCTTTCTTT. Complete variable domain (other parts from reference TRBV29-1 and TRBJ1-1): SAVISQKPSRDICQRGTSLTIQCQVDSQVTMMFWYRQQPGQSLTLIATANQGSEATYESGFVIDKFPISRPNLTFSTLTVSNMSPEDSSIYLCSVDRTGEHEAFFGQGTRLTVV.

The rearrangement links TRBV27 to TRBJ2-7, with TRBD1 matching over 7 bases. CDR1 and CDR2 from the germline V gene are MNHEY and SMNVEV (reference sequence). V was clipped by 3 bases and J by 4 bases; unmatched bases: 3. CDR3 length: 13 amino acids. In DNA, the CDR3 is TGTGCCAGCAGTTTGGGACAGCCTTACGAGCAGTACTTC. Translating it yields CASSLGQPYEQYF.

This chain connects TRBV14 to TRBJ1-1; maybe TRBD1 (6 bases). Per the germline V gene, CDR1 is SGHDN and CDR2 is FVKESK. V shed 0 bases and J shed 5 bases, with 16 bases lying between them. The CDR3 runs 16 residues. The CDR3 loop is CASSQEKGGVRTEAFF. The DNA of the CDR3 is TGTGCCAGCAGCCAAGAAAAAGGGGGAGTGAGGACTGAAGCTTTCTTT. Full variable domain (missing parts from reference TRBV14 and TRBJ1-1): EAGVTQFPSHSVIEKGQTVTLRCDPISGHDNLYWYRRVMGKEIKFLLHFVKESKQDESGMPNNRFLAERTGGTYSTLKVQPAELEDSGVYFCASSQEKGGVRTEAFFGQGTRLTVV.

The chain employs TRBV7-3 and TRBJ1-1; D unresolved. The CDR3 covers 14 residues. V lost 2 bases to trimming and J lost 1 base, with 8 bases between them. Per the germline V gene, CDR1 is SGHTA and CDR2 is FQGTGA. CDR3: CASSLAHTNTEAFF. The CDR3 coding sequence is TGTGCCAGCAGCTTAGCACACACGAACACTGAAGCTTTCTTT. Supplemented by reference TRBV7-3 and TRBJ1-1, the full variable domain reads GAGVSQTPSNKVTEKGKYVELRCDPISGHTALYWYRQSLGQGPEFLIYFQGTGAADDSGLPNDRFFAVRPEGSVSTLKIQRTERGDSAVYLCASSLAHTNTEAFFGQGTRLTVV.

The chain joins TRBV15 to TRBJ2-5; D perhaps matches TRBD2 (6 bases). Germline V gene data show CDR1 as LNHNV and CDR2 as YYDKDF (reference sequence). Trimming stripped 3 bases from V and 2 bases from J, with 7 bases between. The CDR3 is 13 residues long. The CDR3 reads CATSRTSQETQYF. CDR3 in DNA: TGTGCCACCAGCAGGACTAGTCAAGAGACCCAGTACTTC.

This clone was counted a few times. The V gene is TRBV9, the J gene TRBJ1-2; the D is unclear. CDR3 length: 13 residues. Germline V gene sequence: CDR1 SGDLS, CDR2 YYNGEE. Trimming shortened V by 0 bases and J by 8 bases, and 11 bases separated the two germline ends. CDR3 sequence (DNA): TGTGCCAGCAGCGTAGACGGTCTATCAGGCTACACCTTC. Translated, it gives CASSVDGLSGYTF.

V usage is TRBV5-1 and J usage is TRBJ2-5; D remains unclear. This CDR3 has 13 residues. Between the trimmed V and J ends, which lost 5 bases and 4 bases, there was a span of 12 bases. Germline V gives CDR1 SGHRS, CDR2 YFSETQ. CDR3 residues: CASRVPQRETQYF. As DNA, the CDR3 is TGCGCCAGCAGGGTCCCACAAAGAGAGACCCAGTACTTC.

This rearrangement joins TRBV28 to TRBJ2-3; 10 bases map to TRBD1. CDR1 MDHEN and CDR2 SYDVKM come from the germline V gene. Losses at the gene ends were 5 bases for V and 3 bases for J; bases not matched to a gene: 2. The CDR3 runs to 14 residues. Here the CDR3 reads CASSRQGATDTQYF. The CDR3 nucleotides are TGTGCCAGCAGTCGACAGGGGGCAACAGATACGCAGTATTTT.

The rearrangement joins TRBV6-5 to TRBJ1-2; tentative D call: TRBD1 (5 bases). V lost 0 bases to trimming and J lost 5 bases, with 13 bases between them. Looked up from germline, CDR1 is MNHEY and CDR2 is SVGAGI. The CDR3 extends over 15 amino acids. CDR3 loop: CASSYSVGDSYGYTF. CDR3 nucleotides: TGTGCCAGCAGTTACTCGGTAGGGGATAGTTATGGCTACACCTTC.